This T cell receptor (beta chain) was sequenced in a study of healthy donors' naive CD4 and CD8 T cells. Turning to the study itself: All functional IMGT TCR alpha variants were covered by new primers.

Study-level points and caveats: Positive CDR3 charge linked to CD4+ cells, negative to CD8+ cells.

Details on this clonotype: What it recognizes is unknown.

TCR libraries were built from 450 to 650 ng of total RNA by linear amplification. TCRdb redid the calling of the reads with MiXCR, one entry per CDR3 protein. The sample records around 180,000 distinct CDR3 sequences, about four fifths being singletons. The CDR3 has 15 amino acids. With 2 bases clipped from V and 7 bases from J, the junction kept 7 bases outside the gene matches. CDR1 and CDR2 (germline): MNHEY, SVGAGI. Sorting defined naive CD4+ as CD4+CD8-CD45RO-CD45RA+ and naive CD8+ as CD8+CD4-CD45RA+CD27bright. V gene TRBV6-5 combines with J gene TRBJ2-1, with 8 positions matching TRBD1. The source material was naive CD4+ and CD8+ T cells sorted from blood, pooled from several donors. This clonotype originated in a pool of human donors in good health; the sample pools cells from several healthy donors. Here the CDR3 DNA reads TGTGCCAGCAGTTACCTACCGACAGGGGTGAATGAGCAGTTCTTC. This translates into CASSYLPTGVNEQFF.